The 21 T cell receptor beta chains given below trace back to one sample, sequenced in a study of CD8 T cells in Susac syndrome. After extraction with the RNeasy kit, 0.5 to 1 ug of the RNA was reverse transcribed using random hexamers. Using its own MiXCR run on the immunoSEQ multiplex PCR reads, TCRdb lists one record per CDR3 protein. The table records more than 200,000 distinct CDR3 sequences, roughly 93% of them present only once. Sample: CD4+ T cells from PBMCs. These receptors were obtained from a human donor with Susac syndrome.

The chain couples TRBV18 to TRBJ1-2; unclear D gene. This CDR3 contains 15 residues. Looked up from germline, CDR1 is KGHSH and CDR2 is LQKENI. With 3 bases removed from V and 7 bases from J, the gap between germline ends came to 18 bases. The CDR3 DNA reads TGTGCCAGCTCACCGCCATTGGGTCCGACACGTGGCTACACCTTC. As protein: CASSPPLGPTRGYTF.

This clonotype was detected once. The chain uses TRBV25-1 and TRBJ2-1; D is possibly TRBD1 (6 bases). The V gene's germline CDR1 is MGHDK and CDR2 SYGVNS. The V gene lost 5 bases and the J gene lost 2 bases, with 13 bases spanning the gap. The CDR3 loop spans 15 amino acids. CDR3 sequence (DNA): TGTGCCAGCAGTCGTCGGACAGCTCCCTACAATGAGCAGTTCTTC. Translated, it gives CASSRRTAPYNEQFF. Filled out from reference TRBV25-1 and TRBJ2-1, the complete variable domain reads EADIYQTPRYLVIGTGKKITLECSQTMGHDKMYWYQQDPGMELHLIHYSYGVNSTEKGDLSSESTVSRIRTEHFPLTLESARPSHTSQYLCASSRRTAPYNEQFFGPGTRLTVL.

This sequence joins TRBV3-1 and TRBJ1-2, with 9 bases fitting TRBD1. The CDR3 loop spans 15 amino acids. Germline CDR1 is LGHDT and CDR2 is YNNKEL (reference sequence). V was clipped by 4 bases and J by 4 bases; unmatched bases: 7. CDR3 nucleotide sequence: TGTGCCAGCAGCCCACAGGGGGCGAGGTTCTATGGCTACACCTTC. As protein: CASSPQGARFYGYTF.

The gene calls are TRBV5-1 and TRBJ2-5; unclear D gene. The CDR3 consists of 13 residues. Per the germline V gene, CDR1 is SGHRS and CDR2 is YFSETQ. Trimming took 2 bases from V and 5 from J, leaving 10 bases between them. The CDR3 coding sequence is TGCGCCAGCAGCTTTAATACGGGTGAGACCCAGTACTTC. As protein: CASSFNTGETQYF.

V usage is TRBV10-3 and J usage is TRBJ1-6; D remains ambiguous. The V gene lost 5 bases and the J gene lost 9 bases, with 8 bases spanning the gap. This CDR3 has 12 residues. Germline values: CDR1 ENHRY, CDR2 SYGVKD. The CDR3 nucleotides read TGTGCCATCAGTTACTCCCGTTCACCCCTCCACTTT. Translation: CAISYSRSPLHF.

The chain links TRBV7-2 to TRBJ2-5; 10 bases are a match to TRBD1. Germline V gene data show CDR1 as SGHTA and CDR2 as FQGNSA. This CDR3 is 16 amino acids long. V shed 5 bases and J 1 base; nucleotides not matched to a gene: 7. This CDR3 is CASSPSGDRGQETQYF. As DNA, the CDR3 is TGTGCCAGCAGCCCTTCGGGGGACAGGGGCCAAGAGACCCAGTACTTC. The full variable domain, completed using reference TRBV7-2 and TRBJ2-5, is GAGVSQSPSNKVTEKGKDVELRCDPISGHTALYWYRQSLGQGLEFLIYFQGNSAPDKSGLPSDRFSAERTGGSVSTLTIQRTQQEDSAVYLCASSPSGDRGQETQYFGPGTRLLVL.

The chain joins TRBV10-3 to TRBJ1-5, with D perhaps TRBD1 (5 bases). V lost 4 bases and J lost 4, with 14 bases in between. The V gene's germline CDR1 is ENHRY and CDR2 SYGVKD. The CDR3 runs to 15 residues. The CDR3 here is CAISGDGRTNQPQHF. For the CDR3, the DNA is TGTGCCATCAGTGGGGACGGGAGAACTAATCAGCCCCAGCATTTT.

The genes are TRBV4-1 and TRBJ1-2, with TRBD1 as a possible D gene (6 bases). The CDR3 runs to 15 residues. The ends were cut back, 0 bases at V and 2 bases at J, with 10 bases in the middle. Looked up from germline, CDR1 is MGHRA and CDR2 is YSYEKL. The CDR3 sequence: CASSQDSGQNYGYTF. Here the CDR3 DNA reads TGCGCCAGCAGCCAAGACAGCGGACAGAACTATGGCTACACCTTC.

This sequence joins TRBV11-3 and TRBJ1-1, with D unresolved. Trimming removed 5 bases at V and 7 bases at J, with 11 bases between. CDR3 length equals 12 residues. Germline CDR1 is SGHNT and CDR2 is YENEEA. Here the CDR3 DNA reads TGTGCCAGCAGCCTATTACGGGGTGAAGCTTTCTTT. Translating gives CASSLLRGEAFF.

The V call is TRBV3-1, the J call TRBJ1-1; D uncertain. The CDR3 runs 13 residues. CDR1 LGHDT and CDR2 YNNKEL come from the germline V gene (reference sequence). V was shortened by 0 bases and J by 12 bases, with 14 bases between the two germline ends. CDR3 sequence reads: CASSQDRAYKTFF. The CDR3 DNA reads as TGTGCCAGCAGCCAAGATAGGGCCTACAAGACTTTCTTT.

V usage is TRBV19 and J usage is TRBJ2-2, with a tentative D call TRBD1 (6 bases). Germline-derived CDR1 and CDR2 are LNHDA and SQIVND (reference sequence). The CDR3 length is 15 residues. V was cut by 7 bases and J by 0 bases, with 12 bases left in between. The CDR3, as DNA: TGTGCCAGTATTCCGGACAGAACGAACACCGGGGAGCTGTTTTTT. Protein: CASIPDRTNTGELFF.

The rearrangement uses TRBV5-4 and TRBJ1-4; TRBD1 might be the D (6 bases). The V and J ends lost 3 bases and 6 bases respectively, with 9 bases between them. Per germline, CDR1 SGHNT and CDR2 YYREEE (reference sequence). The CDR3 contains 13 residues. CDR3 protein: CASSSRTDEKLFF. The DNA of the CDR3 is TGTGCCAGCAGCTCCCGGACAGATGAAAAACTGTTTTTT.

The rearrangement links TRBV4-3 to TRBJ2-3, with D tentatively TRBD1 (5 bases). The CDR3 runs to 15 residues. CDR1 is LGHNA, CDR2 YSLEER, per germline. V shed 3 bases and J shed 2 bases, with 12 bases lying between them. Written as DNA, the CDR3 is TGCGCCAGCAGCCAGGGGCCAGGGATCACAGATACGCAGTATTTT. This codes for CASSQGPGITDTQYF.

The genes are TRBV20-1 and TRBJ2-7; D not certain. Trimming left V 5 bases short and J 0 bases short, with 14 bases between. Germline V gene data show CDR1 as DFQATT and CDR2 as SNEGSKA (reference sequence). This CDR3 is 14 amino acids long. CDR3 amino acids: CSALFQPGSYEQYF. The CDR3 region has the DNA TGCAGTGCTCTCTTTCAACCCGGCTCCTACGAGCAGTACTTC.

This clonotype was found once. The chain has TRBV28 and TRBJ1-2, with D perhaps matching TRBD1 (5 bases). V was trimmed by 6 bases and J by 1 base, leaving 15 bases between them. CDR3 length equals 15 residues. Germline V CDR1 and CDR2: MDHEN, SYDVKM. The CDR3 DNA sequence: TGTGCCAGCAGCCCGCTCATGCAGGGTAACTATGGCTACACCTTC. It yields the protein CASSPLMQGNYGYTF.

The sample holds one count of this clonotype. The chain employs TRBV4-3 and TRBJ1-4; D is unresolved. The CDR3 length is 15 residues. The germline gives CDR1 LGHNA, CDR2 YSLEER. Trimming left V 0 bases short and J 7 bases short, with 12 bases between. The CDR3 DNA follows: TGCGCCAGCAGCCAAGATCCGGGTGATGGTGAAAAACTGTTTTTT. Translated: CASSQDPGDGEKLFF.

The rearrangement links TRBV20-1 to TRBJ2-5; tentatively, D is TRBD1 (8 bases). CDR3 length: 13 residues. Trimming stripped 5 bases from V and 4 bases from J, with 14 bases between. Per germline, CDR1 DFQATT and CDR2 SNEGSKA (reference sequence). The CDR3 spells CSALTGEGETQYF. The CDR3 nucleotides read TGCAGTGCTTTGACAGGGGAGGGAGAGACCCAGTACTTC.

The chain links TRBV10-2 to TRBJ2-7, with TRBD2 matching over 11 bases. After removal of 10 bases from V and 3 bases from J, the junction contained 2 bases not matched to a gene. CDR3 size: 12 residues. CDR1 and CDR2 (germline): WSHSY, SAAADI. The CDR3 DNA reads TGCGCCACTGGACTAGCGGGCTACGAGCAGTACTTC. Translated: CATGLAGYEQYF.

This clonotype was seen a single time. CDR3 nucleotide sequence: TGTGCCAGCAGCCCCAACAGGGGGGAACCGAACACTGAAGCTTTCTTT. Amino acid sequence: CASSPNRGEPNTEAFF. The chain is built from TRBV3-1 and TRBJ1-1; 8 positions agree with TRBD1. J gave up 1 base and V 4 bases, and 8 bases lay outside the gene matches. CDR1 and CDR2 (germline): LGHDT, YNNKEL (reference sequence). This CDR3 is 16 amino acids long.

The chain employs TRBV28 and TRBJ1-2; weak D call: TRBD1 (6 bases). In germline, CDR1 is MDHEN, CDR2 SYDVKM. This CDR3 comprises 15 residues. Trimming took 5 bases from V and 6 from J, leaving 19 bases between them. The CDR3 here is CASSGDPVQGNGYTF. CDR3 sequence (DNA): TGTGCCAGCAGTGGGGACCCAGTACAGGGAAATGGCTACACCTTC.

The rearrangement joins TRBV30 to TRBJ1-1; D is unclear. This CDR3 is 14 amino acids long. Between the trimmed V and J ends, which lost 5 bases and 1 base, there was a span of 14 bases. Germline assignment: CDR1 GTSNPN and CDR2 SVGIG (reference sequence). The CDR3 DNA is TGTGCCTGGGGCGCGGGGTGGTCGAACACTGAAGCTTTCTTT. Protein: CAWGAGWSNTEAFF.